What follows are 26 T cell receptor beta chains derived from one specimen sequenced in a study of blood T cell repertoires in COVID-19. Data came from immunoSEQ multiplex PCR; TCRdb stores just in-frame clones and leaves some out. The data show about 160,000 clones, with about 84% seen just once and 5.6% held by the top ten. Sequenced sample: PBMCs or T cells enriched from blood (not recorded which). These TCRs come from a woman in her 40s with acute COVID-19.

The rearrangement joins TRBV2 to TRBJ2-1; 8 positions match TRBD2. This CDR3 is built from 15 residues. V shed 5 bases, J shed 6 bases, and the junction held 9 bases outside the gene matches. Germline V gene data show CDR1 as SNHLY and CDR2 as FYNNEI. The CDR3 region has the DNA TGTGCCAGCAGTTCCGGGACTAGTTCTCTCAATGAGCAGTTCTTC. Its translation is CASSSGTSSLNEQFF.

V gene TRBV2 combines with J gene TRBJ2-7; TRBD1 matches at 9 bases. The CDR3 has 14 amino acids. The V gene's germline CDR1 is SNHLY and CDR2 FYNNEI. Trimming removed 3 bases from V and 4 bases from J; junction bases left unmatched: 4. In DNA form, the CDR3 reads TGTGCCAGCAGTGAGGGGACAGGGCTTTACGAGCAGTACTTC. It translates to CASSEGTGLYEQYF.

CDR3 nucleotides: TGTGCCAGCAGCTTACAGGGGGGAGGAGAGACCCAGTACTTC. This gives the protein CASSLQGGGETQYF. The chain has TRBV5-6 and TRBJ2-5; 8 bases match TRBD1. The CDR3 extends over 14 amino acids. The germline CDR1 and CDR2 sequences are SGHDT and YYEEEE. With V trimmed by 2 bases and J by 4 bases, 4 bases remained unmatched.

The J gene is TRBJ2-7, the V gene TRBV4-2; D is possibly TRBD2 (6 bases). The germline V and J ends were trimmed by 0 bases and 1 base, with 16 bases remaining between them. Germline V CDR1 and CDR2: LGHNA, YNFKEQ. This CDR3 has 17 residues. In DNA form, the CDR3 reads TGTGCCAGCAGCCAAGAGTTTAGCGGCGGGGCATCCTACGAGCAGTACTTC. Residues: CASSQEFSGGASYEQYF.

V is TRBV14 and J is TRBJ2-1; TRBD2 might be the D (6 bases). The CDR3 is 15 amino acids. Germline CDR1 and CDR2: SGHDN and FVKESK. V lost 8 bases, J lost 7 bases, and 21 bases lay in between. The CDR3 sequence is CASQGGTSLGNEQFF. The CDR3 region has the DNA TGTGCCAGCCAAGGCGGGACTTCCCTGGGGAATGAGCAGTTCTTC.

In nucleotides, the CDR3 is TGTGCCAGCAGTGAAGGGAGGGCGACTAAGATCTACGAGCAGTACGTC. This codes for CASSEGRATKIYEQYV. This sequence joins TRBV2 and TRBJ2-7, with a possible D match to TRBD2 (6 bases). The CDR3 covers 16 residues. CDR1 SNHLY and CDR2 FYNNEI come from the germline V gene. V was pared by 1 base and J by 3 bases, with 16 bases between.

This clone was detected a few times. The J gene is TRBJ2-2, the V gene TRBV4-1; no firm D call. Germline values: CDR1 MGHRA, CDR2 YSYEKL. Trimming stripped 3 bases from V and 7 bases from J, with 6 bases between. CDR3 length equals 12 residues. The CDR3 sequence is CASSQRGGELFF. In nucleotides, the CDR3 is TGCGCCAGCAGCCAGAGAGGCGGGGAGCTGTTTTTT.

The CDR3 is CASSIRPTEYYEQYF. The CDR3 coding sequence is TGTGCCAGTAGTATAAGGCCGACAGAATACTACGAGCAGTACTTC. The rearrangement links TRBV19 to TRBJ2-7; maybe TRBD1 (5 bases). CDR3 length: 15 residues. Trimming pared 2 bases from V and 3 bases from J, leaving 14 bases between. The germline V gene has CDR1 LNHDA and CDR2 SQIVND (reference sequence).

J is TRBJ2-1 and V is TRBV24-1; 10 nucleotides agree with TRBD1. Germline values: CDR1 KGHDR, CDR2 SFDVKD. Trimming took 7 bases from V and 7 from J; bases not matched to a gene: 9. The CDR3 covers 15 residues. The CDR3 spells CATRAGTGAHNEQFF. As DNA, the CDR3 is TGTGCCACCAGGGCCGGGACAGGGGCCCATAATGAGCAGTTCTTC.

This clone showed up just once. CDR3 DNA: TGTGCCAGCAGCTTAGGGGAACCATGGACTACCGATGAGCAGTTCTTC. Amino acid sequence: CASSLGEPWTTDEQFF. The chain couples TRBV11-2 to TRBJ2-1; D possibly corresponds to TRBD2 (6 bases). Looked up from germline, CDR1 is SGHAT and CDR2 is FQNNGV. This CDR3 contains 16 residues. V dropped 1 base and J dropped 8 bases, with 18 bases sitting between them.

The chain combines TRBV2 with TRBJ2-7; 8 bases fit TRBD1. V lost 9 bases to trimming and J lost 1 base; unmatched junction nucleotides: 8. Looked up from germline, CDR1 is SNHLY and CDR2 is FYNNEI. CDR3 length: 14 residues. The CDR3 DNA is TGTGCCAGTCAAACTGGGACAGGTTCCTACGAGCAGTACGTC. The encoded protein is CASQTGTGSYEQYV.

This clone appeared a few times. This CDR3 is CASSRGGLDKFYGYTF. DNA for the CDR3: TGTGCCAGCTCCCGGGGGGGGCTCGACAAATTCTATGGCTACACCTTC. The gene calls are TRBV27 and TRBJ1-2; D may be TRBD1 (6 bases). The CDR3 totals 16 residues. Trimming cost V 8 bases and J 4 bases, with 23 bases left between them. The germline V gene encodes CDR1 MNHEY and CDR2 SMNVEV (reference sequence).

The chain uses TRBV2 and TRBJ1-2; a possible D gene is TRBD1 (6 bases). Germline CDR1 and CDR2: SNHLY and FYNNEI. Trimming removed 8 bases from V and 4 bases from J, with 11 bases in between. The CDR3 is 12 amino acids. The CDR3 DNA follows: TGTGCCAGCTACAGGGATCGCTATGGCTACACCTTC. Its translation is CASYRDRYGYTF. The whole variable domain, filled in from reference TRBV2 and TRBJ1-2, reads EPEVTQTPSHQVTQMGQEVILRCVPISNHLYFYWYRQILGQKVEFLVSFYNNEISEKSEIFDDQFSVERPDGSNFTLKIRSTKLEDSAMYFCASYRDRYGYTFGSGTRLTVV.

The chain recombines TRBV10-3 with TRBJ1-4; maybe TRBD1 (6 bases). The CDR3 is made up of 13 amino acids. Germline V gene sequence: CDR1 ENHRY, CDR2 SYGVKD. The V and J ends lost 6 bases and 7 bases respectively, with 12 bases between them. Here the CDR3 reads CAIRGAQGEKLFF. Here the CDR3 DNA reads TGTGCCATCAGGGGGGCCCAGGGTGAAAAACTGTTTTTT.

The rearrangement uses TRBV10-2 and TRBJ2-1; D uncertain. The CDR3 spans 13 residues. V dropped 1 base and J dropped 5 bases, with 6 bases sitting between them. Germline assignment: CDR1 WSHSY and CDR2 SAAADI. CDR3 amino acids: CASSEFRHNEQFF. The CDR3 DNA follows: TGCGCCAGCAGTGAGTTCAGGCACAATGAGCAGTTCTTC.

CDR3 sequence (DNA): TGCGCCAGCAGCTTACAGGGTACGGGGACTGAAGCTTTCTTT. This codes for CASSLQGTGTEAFF. The chain links TRBV5-1 to TRBJ1-1; D is perhaps TRBD1 (6 bases). V was cut by 2 bases and J by 5 bases, with 13 bases left in between. The CDR3 is 14 residues long. Germline V gives CDR1 SGHRS, CDR2 YFSETQ.

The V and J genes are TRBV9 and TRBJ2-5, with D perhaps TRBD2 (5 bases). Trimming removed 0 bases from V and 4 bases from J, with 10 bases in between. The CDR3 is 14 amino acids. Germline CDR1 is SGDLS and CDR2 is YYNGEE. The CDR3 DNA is TGTGCCAGCAGCGTAGTTTCCAGCGGAGAGACCCAGTACTTC. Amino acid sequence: CASSVVSSGETQYF. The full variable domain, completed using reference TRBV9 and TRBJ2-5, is DSGVTQTPKHLITATGQRVTLRCSPRSGDLSVYWYQQSLDQGLQFLIQYYNGEERAKGNILERFSAQQFPDLHSELNLSSLELGDSALYFCASSVVSSGETQYFGPGTRLLVL.

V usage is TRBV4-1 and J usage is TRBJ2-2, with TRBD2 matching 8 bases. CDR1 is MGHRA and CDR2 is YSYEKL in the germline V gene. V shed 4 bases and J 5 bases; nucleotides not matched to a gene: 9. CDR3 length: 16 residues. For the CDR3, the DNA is TGCGCCAGCAGCCCTGGGACTAGAGCCGGTACCGGGGAGCTGTTTTTT. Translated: CASSPGTRAGTGELFF.

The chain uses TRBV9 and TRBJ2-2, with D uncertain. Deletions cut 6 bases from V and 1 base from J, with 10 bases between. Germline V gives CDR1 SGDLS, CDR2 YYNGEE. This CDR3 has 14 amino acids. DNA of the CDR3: TGTGCCAGCACCCTGAGTGGGAACACCGGGGAGCTGTTTTTT. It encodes CASTLSGNTGELFF.

The chain's CDR3 is CASSLGGVNTEAFF. The CDR3 nucleotides are TGTGCCAGCAGCTTAGGGGGGGTGAACACTGAAGCTTTCTTT. This chain uses TRBV5-4 with TRBJ1-1, with D perhaps TRBD1 (6 bases). The CDR3 contains 14 residues. Germline V CDR1 and CDR2: SGHNT, YYREEE (reference sequence). The V gene lost 2 bases and the J gene lost 0 bases, with 8 bases spanning the gap.

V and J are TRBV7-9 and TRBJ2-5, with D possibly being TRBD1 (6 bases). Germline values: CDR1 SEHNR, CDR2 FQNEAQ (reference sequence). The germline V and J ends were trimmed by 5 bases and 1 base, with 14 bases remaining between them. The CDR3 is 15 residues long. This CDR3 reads CASSLSGQVQETQYF. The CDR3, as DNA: TGTGCCAGCAGCCTCTCGGGACAAGTCCAAGAGACCCAGTACTTC. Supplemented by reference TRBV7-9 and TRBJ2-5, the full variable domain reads DTGVSQNPRHKITKRGQNVTFRCDPISEHNRLYWYRQTLGQGPEFLTYFQNEAQLEKSRLLSDRFSAERPKGSFSTLEIQRTEQGDSAMYLCASSLSGQVQETQYFGPGTRLLVL.

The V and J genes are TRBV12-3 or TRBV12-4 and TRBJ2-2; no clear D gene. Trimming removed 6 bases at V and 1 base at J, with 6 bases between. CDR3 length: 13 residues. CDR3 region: CASRAVNTGELFF. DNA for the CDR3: TGTGCCAGCAGGGCGGTGAACACCGGGGAGCTGTTTTTT.

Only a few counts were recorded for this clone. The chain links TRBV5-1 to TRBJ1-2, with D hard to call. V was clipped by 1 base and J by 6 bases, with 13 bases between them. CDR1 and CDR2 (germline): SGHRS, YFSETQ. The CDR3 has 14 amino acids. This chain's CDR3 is CASSLMEGTHGYTF. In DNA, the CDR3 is TGCGCCAGCAGCTTGATGGAGGGAACACATGGCTACACCTTC.

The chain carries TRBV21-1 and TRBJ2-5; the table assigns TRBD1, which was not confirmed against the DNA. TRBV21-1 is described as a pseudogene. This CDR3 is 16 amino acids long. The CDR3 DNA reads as TGTGCCAGCAGCAAAGCAAAGGACAGGGGTTGGGAGACCCAGTACTTC. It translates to CASSKAKDRGWETQYF.

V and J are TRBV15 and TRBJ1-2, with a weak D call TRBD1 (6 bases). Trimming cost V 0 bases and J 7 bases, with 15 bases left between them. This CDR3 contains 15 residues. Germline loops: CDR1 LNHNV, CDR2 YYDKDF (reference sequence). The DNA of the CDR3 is TGTGCCACCAGCAGAGATTCTACAGGGTCTGGTGGCTACACCTTC. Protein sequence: CATSRDSTGSGGYTF.

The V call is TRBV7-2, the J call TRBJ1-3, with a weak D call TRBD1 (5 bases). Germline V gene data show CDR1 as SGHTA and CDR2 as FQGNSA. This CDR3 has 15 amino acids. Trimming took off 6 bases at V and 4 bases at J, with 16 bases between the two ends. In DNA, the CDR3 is TGTGCCAGCAGTCCCGTGGGGGGGAACGGAAACACCATATATTTT. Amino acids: CASSPVGGNGNTIYF.